The 20 T cell receptor beta chains given below trace back to one sample, sequenced in a study of T cell repertoires in cytomegalovirus infection. One entry per CDR3 protein, called by TCRdb with MiXCR from the reads. The data show some 390,000 distinct CDR3 sequences, 15% to 20% seen once. Sequencing was performed on PBMCs. The receptors were sampled from a human donor in good health (CMV status not recorded). Some clones in this sample may be carry-over from other donors' samples.

This clonotype was counted only a few times. CDR3 sequence reads: CASSQHPGEGKREQYF. The CDR3 DNA reads as TGTGCCAGCAGTCAACACCCGGGTGAGGGGAAGCGCGAGCAGTACTTC. The chain employs TRBV6-6 and TRBJ2-7; D tentatively fits TRBD1 or TRBD2 (5 bases each). V lost 5 bases, J lost 6 bases, and 23 bases lay in between. CDR3 length: 16 amino acids. CDR1 MNHNY and CDR2 SVGAGI come from the germline V gene (reference sequence).

The chain links TRBV7-8 to TRBJ2-3; D tentatively fits TRBD1 or TRBD2 (6 bases each). The germline gives CDR1 SGHVS, CDR2 FQNEAQ. The germline V and J ends were trimmed by 5 bases and 7 bases, with 10 bases remaining between them. The CDR3 length is 12 residues. The CDR3: CASSQGGNTQYF. CDR3 DNA: TGTGCCAGCAGCCAAGGGGGGAATACGCAGTATTTT.

The chain has TRBV7-6 and TRBJ2-3; a weak D match, TRBD1 (6 bases). Germline CDR1 SGHVS, CDR2 FNYEAQ. This CDR3 contains 15 residues. The CDR3, as DNA: TGTGCTACCAGGGGCAGTGGGGTATTCACAGATACGCAGTATTTT. As protein: CATRGSGVFTDTQYF.

The rearrangement links TRBV12-3 or TRBV12-4 to TRBJ2-5; D unclear. The CDR3 runs to 15 residues. V was cut by 4 bases and J by 2 bases, with 14 bases left in between. This CDR3 reads CASSSWTPEQETQYF. The CDR3 DNA sequence: TGTGCCAGCAGTTCGTGGACGCCTGAACAAGAGACCCAGTACTTC.

The genes are TRBV5-3 and TRBJ2-5; 9 bases agree with TRBD2. TRBV5-3 qualifies as an ORF whose function is uncertain. Trimming at V came to 8 bases and at J to 4 bases, leaving 12 bases not matched to a gene. The CDR3 length is 15 residues. CDR3 DNA sequence: TGTGCCAGCACCGTTATAGCGGGGGATTTAGAGACCCAGTACTTC. Translation: CASTVIAGDLETQYF.

The chain employs TRBV14 and TRBJ1-1; D remains unclear. This CDR3 comprises 14 residues. V lost 2 bases to trimming and J lost 4 bases, with 11 bases between them. Germline CDR1 and CDR2: SGHDN and FVKESK. The CDR3 sequence: CASSQFGRGTEAFF. The CDR3 nucleotides are TGTGCCAGCAGCCAATTTGGACGAGGCACTGAAGCTTTCTTT.

V usage is TRBV29-1 and J usage is TRBJ2-7, with a tentative D call TRBD2 (5 bases). V shed 4 bases and J shed 5 bases, with 12 bases lying between them. The CDR3 is 12 amino acids. Per the germline V gene, CDR1 is SQVTM and CDR2 is ANQGSEA. The DNA of the CDR3 is TGCAGCGTTGGGCCCTCGGGGAACGAGCAGTACTTC. Amino acids: CSVGPSGNEQYF.

Many counts were recorded for this clonotype. The gene calls are TRBV7-2 and TRBJ2-1; 8 bases align to TRBD2. CDR3 length: 15 residues. Trimming cost V 5 bases and J 7 bases; bases outside gene matches: 10. Germline V gene data show CDR1 as SGHTA and CDR2 as FQGNSA. The DNA of the CDR3 is TGTGCCAGCAGCCGGGGGATAGCGGGACGGAATGAGCAGTTCTTC. As protein: CASSRGIAGRNEQFF.

This clonotype has a single count. The chain is built from TRBV2 and TRBJ2-5; 10 nucleotides align to TRBD2. The V gene end was trimmed by 5 bases and the J gene end by 4 bases; junction bases not matched to a gene: 7. Germline CDR1 reads SNHLY; CDR2 reads FYNNEI. The CDR3 length is 15 residues. The CDR3 coding sequence is TGTGCCAGCAGTTCGGGAGCGGGGGGGCCAGAGACCCAGTACTTC. Translated: CASSSGAGGPETQYF.

The chain employs TRBV6-5 and TRBJ2-3; 7 bases fit TRBD2. Per germline, CDR1 MNHEY and CDR2 SVGAGI. V was clipped by 5 bases and J by 1 base; unmatched bases: 9. The CDR3 sequence is 16 residues long. The CDR3 protein is CASSGWAGRGTDTQYF. DNA of the CDR3: TGTGCCAGCAGTGGTTGGGCGGGGAGGGGCACAGATACGCAGTATTTT.

This CDR3 reads CSARRDTRSTDTQYF. CDR3 DNA sequence: TGCAGCGCCCGCCGGGACACCCGGAGCACAGATACGCAGTATTTT. This chain connects TRBV29-1 to TRBJ2-3; D is perhaps TRBD1 (6 bases). CDR1 and CDR2 (germline): SQVTM, ANQGSEA. The CDR3 extends over 15 amino acids. Trimming left V 7 bases short and J 0 bases short, with 17 bases between.

Ten or more counts support this clonotype. The chain recombines TRBV7-9 with TRBJ2-1; the match to TRBD1 covers 7 bases. The CDR3 totals 20 residues. The germline V gene encodes CDR1 SEHNR and CDR2 FQNEAQ (reference sequence). Trimming at V came to 4 bases and at J to 7 bases, leaving 25 bases not matched to a gene. CDR3 sequence: CASSSNRWAARDRSGNEQFF. As DNA, the CDR3 is TGTGCCAGCAGCTCAAATCGGTGGGCCGCTCGGGACAGATCGGGTAATGAGCAGTTCTTC.

This clonotype was recorded at least ten times. This rearrangement joins TRBV5-4 to TRBJ1-2; 8 bases map to TRBD1. The CDR3 totals 13 residues. Looked up from germline, CDR1 is SGHNT and CDR2 is YYREEE (reference sequence). V was clipped by 5 bases and J by 3 bases; unmatched bases: 3. CDR3: CASRLTGDYGYTF. The CDR3 DNA reads TGTGCCAGCAGGCTGACAGGGGACTATGGCTACACCTTC. Combining the CDR3 with reference TRBV5-4 and TRBJ1-2 gives the whole variable domain ETGVTQSPTHLIKTRGQQVTLRCSSQSGHNTVSWYQQALGQGPQFIFQYYREEENGRGNFPPRFSGLQFPNYSSELNVNALELDDSALYLCASRLTGDYGYTFGSGTRLTVV.

The chain carries TRBV28 and TRBJ1-5; D gene uncertain. CDR1 is MDHEN and CDR2 is SYDVKM in the germline V gene. The CDR3 has 13 residues. Trimming shortened V by 6 bases and J by 7 bases, and 13 bases separated the two germline ends. As DNA, the CDR3 is TGTGCCAGCAGGATAATAATGGGGCAGCCCCAGCATTTT. Its translation is CASRIIMGQPQHF.

The chain couples TRBV7-9 to TRBJ2-1, with D uncertain. Germline lookup yields CDR1 SEHNR and CDR2 FQNEAQ (reference sequence). Trimming removed 3 bases at V and 0 bases at J, with 12 bases between. This CDR3 spans 16 amino acids. The CDR3 nucleotides are TGTGCCAGCAGCTTCCCTGGCGGAAGCTCCTACAATGAGCAGTTCTTC. This codes for CASSFPGGSSYNEQFF.

This clonotype was observed many times. The chain carries TRBV7-8 and TRBJ2-7, with a weak D call TRBD1 (6 bases). The CDR3 totals 14 residues. In germline, CDR1 is SGHVS, CDR2 FQNEAQ. Trimming cost V 1 base and J 9 bases, with 16 bases left between them. The CDR3 spells CASSLGRQAEGQYF. DNA of the CDR3: TGTGCCAGCAGCTTAGGGAGACAGGCCGAGGGGCAGTACTTC. Supplemented by reference TRBV7-8 and TRBJ2-7, the full variable domain reads GAGVSQSPRYKVAKRGQDVALRCDPISGHVSLFWYQQALGQGPEFLTYFQNEAQLDKSGLPSDRFFAERPEGSVSTLKIQRTQQEDSAVYLCASSLGRQAEGQYFGPGTRLTVT.

The rearrangement uses TRBV20-1 and TRBJ2-1, with 12 bases fitting TRBD2. Germline CDR1 is DFQATT and CDR2 is SNEGSKA (reference sequence). The CDR3 has 18 amino acids. The J segment lost 10 bases and the V segment lost 1 base, leaving 17 bases of the junction unmatched. The CDR3: CSARGRLALAGGAGEQFF. CDR3 in DNA: TGCAGTGCTAGAGGTCGATTGGCCCTAGCGGGAGGGGCAGGGGAGCAGTTCTTC.

CDR3 amino acids: CAILEGHEQFF. The CDR3 DNA is TGCGCCATACTAGAAGGGCATGAGCAGTTCTTC. The chain has TRBV10-2 and TRBJ2-1; D is possibly TRBD2 (5 bases). Trimming cost V 10 bases and J 8 bases, with 12 bases left between them. CDR3 size: 11 residues. Germline CDR1 reads WSHSY; CDR2 reads SAAADI.

This clonotype showed up just a few times. The chain combines TRBV7-9 with TRBJ1-3; D is unclear. The CDR3 is 16 residues long. The ends were cut back, 1 base at V and 0 bases at J, with 10 bases in the middle. Per germline, CDR1 SEHNR and CDR2 FQNEAQ (reference sequence). Here the CDR3 reads CASSLGSGYSGNTIYF. In nucleotides, the CDR3 is TGTGCCAGCAGCTTAGGGTCCGGCTACTCTGGAAACACCATATATTTT.

The sample holds a few counts of this clonotype. J is TRBJ2-1 and V is TRBV4-2; possibly TRBD2 for D (6 bases). V was pared by 2 bases and J by 0 bases, with 14 bases between. Germline V CDR1 and CDR2: LGHNA, YNFKEQ. CDR3 length: 17 residues. The CDR3 region has the DNA TGTGCCAGCAGCCAAAACCGAGCGGAGGGCTCCTACAATGAGCAGTTCTTC. It specifies CASSQNRAEGSYNEQFF.